The entry below describes one T cell receptor beta chain. Generated by immunoSEQ multiplex PCR, the TCRdb table keeps only in-frame clones and is missing some. This sample has roughly 330,000 clones; approximately 90% occur once, and the top ten carry 4%. These data belong to a study of blood T cell repertoires in COVID-19. Study-wide context: T cells, B-cell-depleted T cells, or PBMCs provided the cDNA or gDNA that served as material.

Germline V gene lookup returns CDR1 SGHVS and CDR2 FQNEAQ. The ends lost 5 bases at V and 1 base at J; junction bases unmatched: 6. CDR3 length equals 16 residues. The V call is TRBV7-8, the J call TRBJ1-5, with 9 nucleotides matching TRBD1. The sequenced material came from peripheral blood. This receptor was identified in a woman in her forties or fifties with active or convalescent COVID-19. The DNA for the CDR3 is TGTGCCAGCAGCCCACAGGGGGCTTGGAGCAATCAGCCCCAGCATTTT. It specifies CASSPQGAWSNQPQHF. Looking up the rest from reference TRBV7-8 and TRBJ1-5 gives the full variable domain: GAGVSQSPRYKVAKRGQDVALRCDPISGHVSLFWYQQALGQGPEFLTYFQNEAQLDKSGLPSDRFFAERPEGSVSTLKIQRTQQEDSAVYLCASSPQGAWSNQPQHFGDGTRLSIL.